The entry below describes one TCR beta chain. Its binding antigen is unknown. Per-base quality was not reported, and no clone a single base away is much larger than it. These data originate in a study of cytomegalovirus exposure and HLA in healthy donors (dated by TCRdb to about 2017). Broadly, across the study: In an earlier analysis of under 600 of the donors, around 300 Gb of sequence data and 100 million or so unique TCR beta sequences from roughly 180 million T cells were reported. Across 300 to 400 genotyped donors of the cohort, an average of approximately 200,000 unique TCR beta nucleotide sequences per donor were sequenced, and roughly 18% of those sequences were non-productive. Rather than using new phenotypic data, the later analysis identified candidate immune exposures from TCR beta sequences and from how often those sequences occurred across donors. The number of typed donors differed by locus: about 629-640 for A, B, C, DRB1 and DQB1; approximately 530 for DQA1; over 600 for DPA1; and some 450 for DPB1. An early release that covered fewer than 750 HLA-typed donors contained about 300 gigabases of sequencing data and tens of millions of unique TCR sequences. The genetic ancestry cluster associated with self-reported Caucasian donors included roughly 84% of the roughly 400 genotyped donors. Several DR-DQ haplotypes were handled as single units for association and clustering because linkage in the cohort was strong. The study used immunosequencing to profile the T cell repertoires of about 670 subjects and linked those repertoires to cytomegalovirus serostatus. The study aimed to test whether cataloging public T cell receptors could reveal signatures of past pathogen exposure. High-throughput TCR immunosequencing, statistical association of individual TCRs with disease status, and machine learning were combined to predict cytomegalovirus infection status. Every discovery cohort repertoire had been produced on one sequencing platform. In a later analysis, previously published TCR beta repertoires from roughly 710 donors were re-analyzed and high-resolution HLA genotyping was added so that TCR occurrence patterns could be studied. In a later genetic analysis, genome-wide SNP genotypes for 398 of the 666 donors were used, and that subset was treated as a discovery cohort. Alongside the repertoire data, information on donor age, sex, ethnicity and CMV serostatus was compiled. In addition to the first cohort of approximately 670 subjects, a separate validation cohort of some 120 different subjects was used. In an earlier analysis of around 540 of the donors, high-throughput TCR beta sequencing was used to judge whether each TCR beta V gene segment behaved as functional or pseudogenic. Both class I and class II loci were covered by HLA typing, at four-digit resolution. The full study reports these points: HLA typing was unavailable for some donors at each locus, so association tests used only the typed subset. Most TCR sequences were seen in very few donors, while some public TCRs were found in many individuals. Immune exposure information for the cohort was limited to CMV serostatus. At a false discovery rate of 0.05, a later analysis linked about 16,000 TCR beta sequences to specific HLA alleles. Some IMGT-functional V segments, including TRBV6-2 and TRBV6-3, could not be distinguished by the 87-base-pair reads and were therefore excluded. A few of the identified cytomegalovirus-associated TCR beta chains were confirmed in vitro to be specific for cytomegalovirus antigens. V-gene and J-gene trimming of TCR beta chains was associated with a missense DCLRE1C variant in a later genetic analysis, and the association was replicated in an independent cohort. Compared with equally common non-associated chains, HLA-associated TCR beta chains in a later analysis were more clonally expanded and had lower generation probabilities. The classifier was reported to diagnose cytomegalovirus status with high specificity and sensitivity in both the original cohort and the validation cohort. Several of the top co-occurrence clusters appeared to be linked to parvovirus B19, influenza, CMV and Epstein-Barr virus, according to a later analysis. Because counts were too low, roughly 18 rarely observed V segments, including chromosome 9 orphons, were left out of the earlier analysis of 500 to 650 of the donors. In a later analysis, the rate of TCR association differed among HLA loci, with DRB1 alleles having the most associated TCRs and HLA-C alleles having the fewest. In this cohort, only TCR beta chains were sequenced, and detectable features were limited by the absence of alpha or paired-chain data. The presence/absence analyses assumed that sequencing depth was roughly uniform across donors, and that assumption may not be true. A further reported finding was that TCR beta sequences accurately predicted the HLA-A and HLA-B alleles for most subjects in the first cohort. In a later genetic analysis, fewer N-insertions in productive TCRs were reported among donors in an Asian-associated ancestry cluster than the roughly 700-donor mean. Linkage disequilibrium might explain the correlated functional status among segregating V segments, but an unknown experimental factor could not be excluded. Strong co-occurrence of HLA alleles, especially DR and DQ, made assigning TCR associations to individual alleles difficult. A group of highly shared sequence variants was considered likely to be a technical artifact of the sequencing pipeline. According to a later analysis, most CMV-associated TCR beta chains appeared to be HLA-restricted, and the HLA associations seemed to be driven largely by CMV exposure. A total of 150 to 200 TCR beta chains were listed by the study as associated with cytomegalovirus. According to the authors, the approach could potentially be generalized to other disease states and immunological phenotypes. In an earlier analysis of some 640 of the donors, most TCR beta V segments were observed in productive rearrangements about 90% or about 30% of the time, broadly matching IMGT annotations.

Reading from cysteine to phenylalanine, the CDR3 counts 19 amino acids. Of the read, only the CDR3 DNA is kept; its 57 bases are in frame from base 1. Unmatched junction bases come to 12, with V trimmed by 4 bases and J by 3 bases. From the germline V gene (reference sequence), CDR1 is MNHEY and CDR2 is SMNVEV. The cohort was made up of about 670 healthy bone marrow donors. At the time of sampling, all cohort members were nominally healthy, though unrecorded immune exposures were likely present. The donor tested CMV seronegative and was one of the 352 seronegative cohort members. A peripheral blood sample was collected from each donor, and TCR beta sequencing was performed on peripheral blood mononuclear cells. The Qiagen DNeasy Blood Extraction Kit was used to extract genomic DNA from the blood cell samples. The library was built by means of the immunoSEQ multiplex PCR assay. The multiplex PCR relied on a mix of 60 forward primers for TCR Vbeta segments and 13 reverse primers for TCR Jbeta segments. The CDR3 region of rearranged TCR beta genes was amplified from genomic DNA by a multiplex PCR assay. The Illumina HiSeq System was used to sequence the amplified TCR beta libraries as 87-base-pair reads. The original pipeline was this. A later analysis counted approximately 84 million unique TCR beta chains across the roughly 700 repertoires, and around 9.9 million of these chains were shared by at least two donors. Raw reads were error-corrected and collapsed into unique sequences by a nearest-neighbor algorithm in which closely related sequences were merged to remove PCR and sequencing errors. To assign V, D and J gene segments, CDR3 sequences were aligned to IMGT reference sequences. For a sequence to be retained, at least a six-nucleotide match to both a V gene segment and a J gene segment was required. Rearrangements were called productive when the CDR3 lacked stop codons and stayed in frame with V and J; all others were non-productive. Following IMGT convention, CDR3 was defined as the stretch from the second conserved V-encoded cysteine up to the conserved J-encoded phenylalanine. The earlier analysis of some 540 of the donors excluded any sequence lacking an unambiguous match to a single V gene segment. An earlier analysis of a few hundred of the donors called V segments functional above 56.7% productive rearrangements and segregating when the between-donor standard deviation exceeded 5%. A statistical classification framework was built for diagnosing cytomegalovirus status from the catalog of TCR beta chain sequences. V and J gene assignment, in a later analysis, came from comparing TCR nucleotide sequences with IMGT/GENE-DB human TR gene sequences. A later analysis assigned CDR3 sequences and most-parsimonious VDJ recombination scenarios with the TCRdist pipeline. In a later analysis, each TCR beta chain was defined by its CDR3 amino acid sequence together with its V-gene family, and reads lacking a unique V-gene family were excluded. In a later analysis, 550 to 650 highly shared, low-generation-probability nucleotide sequences were removed to address suspected cross-contamination and a sequencing artifact. For each public chain, a later analysis derived a clonal expansion index from normalized ranks of inferred template counts within each repertoire. In a later analysis, generation probabilities were computed using a VDJ recombination model fitted to out-of-frame rearrangements, and the results were checked against IGoR. A later analysis scored TCR-TCR, TCR-HLA and TCR-CMV co-occurrence with hypergeometric tests, applying a repertoire-size bias correction to TCR pairs. False discovery rates were estimated in a later analysis by permuting HLA or CMV assignments 20 times. In a later analysis, co-occurring TCRs were grouped using DBSCAN, with TCRdist sequence similarity added in when clustering inside HLA-allele-positive subsets. For co-occurrence clustering, repertoires with fewer than 30,000 or more than 120,000 public chains were excluded, along with several repertoires with anomalous nucleotide sharing. Not all clones reach the TCRdb copy of this immuneACCESS table, which keeps in-frame sequences only. Checked studies attribute under half of the gap to unresolved V genes and leave the rest unexplained. That table furnishes V, J and clone size, whereas the DNA furnished D and trimming. Within this sample are roughly 140,000 clones, with roughly 72% of them counted one time only. Of the sample, less than 2.5% falls within the top ten clones.

The sequence was collected from a man aged 40-55 years in good health and CMV-seronegative. The sequencing input was PBMCs. The V and J genes are TRBV27 and TRBJ2-3; a stretch of 14 junction bases matches TRBD2. The CDR3 region: CASSSRLAGGPGVTDTQYF. The bases are TGTGCCAGCAGTTCGCGACTAGCGGGAGGGCCGGGGGTTACAGATACGCAGTATTTT.